These 14 T cell receptor beta chains were all obtained from the same sample, sequenced in a study of vaccination and CD4 T cells after COVID-19. Sample treatment: roughly ten-day PBMC culture with coronavirus spike peptide pools or control peptides (ViraFEST assay). At the Johns Hopkins FTIC core, DNA taken from cultured CD4+ T cells was sequenced by way of the Oncomine TCR Beta short-read assay. TCRdb reprocessed the PCR reads via MiXCR and lists one record per CDR3 protein. The data contain about 21,000 distinct CDR3 sequences, approximately 59% of them singletons. No antigens are known for them. Sequencing was performed on CD4+ T cells from blood, cultured in vitro, taken after SARS-CoV-2 vaccination. The receptors come from a human donor who had recovered from COVID-19.

The chain has TRBV24-1 and TRBJ2-1; D perhaps matches TRBD2 (6 bases). Trimming shortened V by 0 bases and J by 3 bases, and 11 bases separated the two germline ends. CDR1 is KGHDR, CDR2 SFDVKD, per germline. The CDR3 has 16 residues. This chain's CDR3 is CATSDLRLANYNEQFF. The CDR3 coding sequence is TGTGCCACCAGTGATTTGAGGCTAGCGAACTACAATGAGCAGTTCTTC.

The genes are TRBV5-1 and TRBJ1-2; TRBD1 matches at 7 bases. The CDR3 is 12 residues long. Germline V gene sequence: CDR1 SGHRS, CDR2 YFSETQ. Trimming at V came to 5 bases and at J to 5 bases, leaving 3 bases not matched to a gene. The CDR3 DNA reads TGCGCCAGCAGTCGGGACAGTTATGGCTACACCTTC. Its protein product is CASSRDSYGYTF.

The rearrangement links TRBV7-9 to TRBJ1-2; 11 nucleotides match TRBD1. The CDR3 covers 15 residues. Germline V gene sequence: CDR1 SEHNR, CDR2 FQNEAQ (reference sequence). The V segment lost 4 bases and the J segment 8 bases; nucleotides outside the gene matches: 9. CDR3 sequence: CASSSDRGRSGGYTF. CDR3 DNA: TGTGCCAGCAGCTCGGACAGGGGGCGTTCCGGGGGCTACACCTTC. Combining the CDR3 with reference TRBV7-9 and TRBJ1-2 gives the whole variable domain DTGVSQNPRHKITKRGQNVTFRCDPISEHNRLYWYRQTLGQGPEFLTYFQNEAQLEKSRLLSDRFSAERPKGSFSTLEIQRTEQGDSAMYLCASSSDRGRSGGYTFGSGTRLTVV.

This clonotype was observed a single time. The chain is built from TRBV5-6 and TRBJ1-6; D is undetermined. The germline V and J ends were trimmed by 0 bases and 7 bases, with 14 bases remaining between them. CDR1 SGHDT and CDR2 YYEEEE come from the germline V gene. The CDR3 consists of 16 residues. The CDR3 DNA is TGTGCCAGCAGCTTGGATGGTTCGGCAGCCAATTCACCCCTCCACTTT. Residues: CASSLDGSAANSPLHF.

The chain's CDR3 is CAVPRGGSGQPQHF. CDR3 nucleotides: TGTGCCGTCCCTCGAGGGGGCTCCGGTCAGCCCCAGCATTTT. The chain recombines TRBV6-1 with TRBJ1-5; 7 positions agree with TRBD1. The CDR3 consists of 14 residues. The germline V gene encodes CDR1 MNHNS and CDR2 SASEGT. V was pared by 11 bases and J by 6 bases, with 13 bases of the junction left unmatched.

This clonotype was seen just once. The CDR3 DNA follows: TGTGCCAGCAGTTACGGTTCATCAAGCTCCTACGAGCAGTACTTC. This codes for CASSYGSSSSYEQYF. The rearrangement joins TRBV6-5 to TRBJ2-7; D unresolved. The CDR3 is made up of 15 amino acids. V lost 2 bases, J lost 0 bases, and 11 bases lay in between. Germline V gene lookup returns CDR1 MNHEY and CDR2 SVGAGI.

V gene TRBV7-8 combines with J gene TRBJ1-1; TRBD1 might be the D (6 bases). The germline V gene has CDR1 SGHVS and CDR2 FQNEAQ. V lost 1 base to trimming and J lost 4 bases, with 13 bases between them. The CDR3 runs 15 residues. This chain's CDR3 is CASSLEGGRITEAFF. As DNA, the CDR3 is TGTGCCAGCAGCTTAGAAGGGGGAAGGATCACTGAAGCTTTCTTT.

Only a few counts were recorded for this clonotype. The chain links TRBV20-1 to TRBJ1-5; D unresolved. This CDR3 is 13 amino acids long. In germline, CDR1 is DFQATT, CDR2 SNEGSKA (reference sequence). Deletions cut 0 bases from V and 6 bases from J, with 9 bases between. The CDR3, as DNA: TGCAGTGCTAGAGAGGTAGGGCTTCAGCCCCAGCATTTT. Its translation: CSAREVGLQPQHF.

This clonotype has only a few counts. One end of the junction does not line up with germline, which may come from a read error. The CDR3 sequence is CASSSDPTTDSRIF. The CDR3, as DNA: TGTGCCAGCAGCTCGGATCCGACGACAGATTCTCGGATCTTC. This chain links TRBV7-2 with TRBJ1-2, with D possibly matching TRBD1 (5 bases). Germline V lookup: CDR1 SGHTA, CDR2 FQGNSA. CDR3 length: 14 residues.

This clonotype has just one count. The V and J genes are TRBV19 and TRBJ2-1, with 7 positions matching TRBD1. This CDR3 contains 14 residues. Germline lookup yields CDR1 LNHDA and CDR2 SQIVND (reference sequence). The ends lost 4 bases at V and 5 bases at J; junction bases unmatched: 5. This CDR3 is CASSTLDRDNEQFF. CDR3 sequence (DNA): TGTGCCAGTAGTACCCTTGACAGGGACAATGAGCAGTTCTTC.

The rearrangement links TRBV4-3 to TRBJ1-5; D is unresolved. CDR1 is LGHNA, CDR2 YSLEER, per germline. The CDR3 length is 15 residues. V lost 3 bases and J lost 5, with 14 bases in between. Here the CDR3 reads CASSQSTRQDQPQHF. In DNA form, the CDR3 reads TGCGCCAGCAGCCAGTCCACAAGGCAAGATCAGCCCCAGCATTTT.

There are a few counts of this clonotype. The chain uses TRBV24-1 and TRBJ2-3; no definite D call. Deletions cut 10 bases from V and 6 bases from J, with 13 bases between. The CDR3 loop spans 12 amino acids. Germline V lookup: CDR1 KGHDR, CDR2 SFDVKD. CDR3 residues: CATQQLGDTQYF. CDR3 DNA sequence: TGTGCCACACAACAACTTGGTGATACGCAGTATTTT.

The chain joins TRBV20-1 to TRBJ2-3; a weak D match, TRBD1 (5 bases). Trimming took 4 bases from V and 2 from J, leaving 16 bases between them. This CDR3 comprises 15 residues. Germline V gene sequence: CDR1 DFQATT, CDR2 SNEGSKA (reference sequence). In nucleotides, the CDR3 is TGCAGTGCTACTCTAGGGGCAGGGAACACAGATACGCAGTATTTT. Translation gives CSATLGAGNTDTQYF.

The table lists this clonotype with a count of one. CDR3 loop: CASSLEAGQANSPLHF. The CDR3 DNA follows: TGCGCCAGCAGCTTGGAGGCGGGACAGGCGAATTCACCCCTCCACTTT. The chain employs TRBV5-1 and TRBJ1-6; 8 bases fit TRBD1. The J segment lost 7 bases and the V segment lost 0 bases, leaving 6 bases of the junction unmatched. This CDR3 is built from 16 residues. The V gene's germline CDR1 is SGHRS and CDR2 YFSETQ.